There are many counts of the clone carrying this T cell receptor (beta chain). RNA transcripts served as the template for amplifying TCR beta CDR3 regions. When the TCR CDR3 underwent first-round RT-PCR, the HTBI primer set was used. TCRdb re-derived calls from the multiplex PCR reads in MiXCR, one entry per CDR3 protein. The sample lists roughly 290,000 distinct CDR3 sequences, about 13% occurring once. V lost 5 bases and J 0 bases, leaving 11 bases between the germline ends. Germline loops: CDR1 DFQATT, CDR2 SNEGSKA (reference sequence). There are 14 residues in the CDR3. This sample is drawn from a study of T cells in Graves' hyperthyroidism and ophthalmopathy.

Sequenced sample: blood. This TCR was recovered from a woman in her forties with Graves' hyperthyroidism. The rearrangement uses TRBV20-1 and TRBJ2-1; D gene ambiguous. The chain's CDR3 is CSASYISSYNEQFF. The CDR3 coding sequence is TGCAGTGCTTCTTATATCAGCTCCTACAATGAGCAGTTCTTC.